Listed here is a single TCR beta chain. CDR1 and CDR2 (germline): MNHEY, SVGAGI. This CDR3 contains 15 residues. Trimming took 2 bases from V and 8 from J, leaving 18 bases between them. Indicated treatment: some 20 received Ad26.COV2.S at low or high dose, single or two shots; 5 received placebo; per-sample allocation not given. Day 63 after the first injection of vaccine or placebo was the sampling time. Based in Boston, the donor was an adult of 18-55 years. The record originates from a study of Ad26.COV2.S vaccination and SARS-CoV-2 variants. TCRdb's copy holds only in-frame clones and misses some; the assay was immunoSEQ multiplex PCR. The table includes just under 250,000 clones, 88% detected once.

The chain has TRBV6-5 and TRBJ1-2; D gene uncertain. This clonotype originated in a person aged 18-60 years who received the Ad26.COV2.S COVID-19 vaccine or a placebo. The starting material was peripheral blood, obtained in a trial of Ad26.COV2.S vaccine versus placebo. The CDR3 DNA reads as TGTGCCAGCAGTTACGGCCGAGATAGAGTCTGGGGCTACACCTTC. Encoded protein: CASSYGRDRVWGYTF.